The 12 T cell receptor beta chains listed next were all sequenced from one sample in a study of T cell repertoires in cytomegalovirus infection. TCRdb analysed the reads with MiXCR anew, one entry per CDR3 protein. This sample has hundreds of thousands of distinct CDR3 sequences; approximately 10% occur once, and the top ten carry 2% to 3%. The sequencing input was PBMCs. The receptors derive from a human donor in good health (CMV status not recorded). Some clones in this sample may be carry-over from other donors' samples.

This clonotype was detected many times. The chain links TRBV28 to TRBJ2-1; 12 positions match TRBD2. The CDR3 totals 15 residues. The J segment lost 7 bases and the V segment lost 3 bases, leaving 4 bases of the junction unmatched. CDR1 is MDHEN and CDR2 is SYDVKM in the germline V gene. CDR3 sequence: CASSLGLAGRNEQFF. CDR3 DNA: TGTGCCAGCAGTTTGGGACTAGCGGGTAGAAATGAGCAGTTCTTC.

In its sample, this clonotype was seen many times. CDR3 sequence reads: CASSNYPTGAGELFF. Here the CDR3 DNA reads TGTGCCAGCAGCAACTACCCTACAGGGGCCGGGGAGCTGTTTTTT. The V gene is TRBV7-2, the J gene TRBJ2-2, with 7 bases aligning to TRBD1. Germline CDR1 is SGHTA and CDR2 is FQGNSA. The CDR3 is made up of 15 amino acids. Trimming at V came to 5 bases and at J to 6 bases, leaving 9 bases not matched to a gene.

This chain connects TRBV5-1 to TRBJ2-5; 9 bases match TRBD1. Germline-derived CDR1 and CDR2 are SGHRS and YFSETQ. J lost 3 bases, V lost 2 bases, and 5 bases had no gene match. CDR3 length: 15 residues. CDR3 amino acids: CASSFTTGGEETQYF. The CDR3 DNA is TGCGCCAGCAGCTTTACGACAGGGGGGGAAGAGACCCAGTACTTC.

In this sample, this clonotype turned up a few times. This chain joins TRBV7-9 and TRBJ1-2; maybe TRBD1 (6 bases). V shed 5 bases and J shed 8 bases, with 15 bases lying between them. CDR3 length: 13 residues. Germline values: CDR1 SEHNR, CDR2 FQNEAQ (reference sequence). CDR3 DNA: TGTGCCAGCAGCCTAAGGACAGATGAAGGCTACACCTTC. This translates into CASSLRTDEGYTF.

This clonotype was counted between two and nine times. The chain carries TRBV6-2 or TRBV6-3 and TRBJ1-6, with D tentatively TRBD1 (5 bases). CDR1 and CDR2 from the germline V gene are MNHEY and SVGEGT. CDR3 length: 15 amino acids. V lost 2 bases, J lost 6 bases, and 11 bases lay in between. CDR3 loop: CASSYTQGGNSPLHF. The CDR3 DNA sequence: TGTGCCAGCAGTTACACCCAGGGCGGTAATTCACCCCTCCACTTT.

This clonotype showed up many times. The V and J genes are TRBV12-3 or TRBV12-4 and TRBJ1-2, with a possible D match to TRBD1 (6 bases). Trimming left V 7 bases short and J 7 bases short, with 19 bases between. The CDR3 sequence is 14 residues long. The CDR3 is CASTEQGRKAGYTF. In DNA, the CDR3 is TGTGCCAGCACTGAACAGGGCCGAAAGGCTGGCTACACCTTC.

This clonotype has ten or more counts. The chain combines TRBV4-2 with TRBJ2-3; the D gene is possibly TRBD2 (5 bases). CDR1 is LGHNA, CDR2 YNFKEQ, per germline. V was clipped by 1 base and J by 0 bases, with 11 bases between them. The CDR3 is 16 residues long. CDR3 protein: CASSQAGPGSTDTQYF. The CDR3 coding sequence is TGTGCCAGCAGCCAAGCAGGCCCGGGGAGCACAGATACGCAGTATTTT.

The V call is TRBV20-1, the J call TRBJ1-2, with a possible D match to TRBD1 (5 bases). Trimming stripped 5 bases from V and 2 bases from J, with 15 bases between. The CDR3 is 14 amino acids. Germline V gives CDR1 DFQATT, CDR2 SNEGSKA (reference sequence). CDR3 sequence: CSASPLTANYGYTF. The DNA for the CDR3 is TGCAGTGCTTCGCCTCTGACAGCGAACTATGGCTACACCTTC.

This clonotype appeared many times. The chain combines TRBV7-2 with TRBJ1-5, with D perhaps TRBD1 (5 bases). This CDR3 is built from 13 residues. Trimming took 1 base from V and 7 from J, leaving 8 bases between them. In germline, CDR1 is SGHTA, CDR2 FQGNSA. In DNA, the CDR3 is TGTGCCAGCAGCTTAGTAGGGGAGCAGCCCCAGCATTTT. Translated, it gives CASSLVGEQPQHF. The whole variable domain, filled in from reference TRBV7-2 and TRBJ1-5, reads GAGVSQSPSNKVTEKGKDVELRCDPISGHTALYWYRQSLGQGLEFLIYFQGNSAPDKSGLPSDRFSAERTGGSVSTLTIQRTQQEDSAVYLCASSLVGEQPQHFGDGTRLSIL.

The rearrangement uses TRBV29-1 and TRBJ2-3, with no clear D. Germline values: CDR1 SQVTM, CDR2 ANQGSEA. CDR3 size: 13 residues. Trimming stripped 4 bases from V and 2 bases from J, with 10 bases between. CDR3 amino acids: CSVAPRHTDTQYF. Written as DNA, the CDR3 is TGCAGCGTTGCCCCACGGCACACAGATACGCAGTATTTT.

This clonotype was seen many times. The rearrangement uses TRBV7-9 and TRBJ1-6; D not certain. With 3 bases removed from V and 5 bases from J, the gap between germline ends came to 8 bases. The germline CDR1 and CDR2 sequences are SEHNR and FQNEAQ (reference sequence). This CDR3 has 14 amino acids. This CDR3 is CASSLVQNNSPLHF. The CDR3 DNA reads TGTGCCAGCAGCTTGGTACAGAATAATTCACCCCTCCACTTT.

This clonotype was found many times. In DNA form, the CDR3 reads TGCAGTGCTAAGGGACAGGGGCTATACGAGCAGTACTTC. Protein product: CSAKGQGLYEQYF. The chain has TRBV20-1 and TRBJ2-7, with 10 bases lining up with TRBD1. The CDR3 contains 13 residues. CDR1 and CDR2 (germline): DFQATT, SNEGSKA (reference sequence). V shed 4 bases and J 4 bases; nucleotides not matched to a gene: 4.